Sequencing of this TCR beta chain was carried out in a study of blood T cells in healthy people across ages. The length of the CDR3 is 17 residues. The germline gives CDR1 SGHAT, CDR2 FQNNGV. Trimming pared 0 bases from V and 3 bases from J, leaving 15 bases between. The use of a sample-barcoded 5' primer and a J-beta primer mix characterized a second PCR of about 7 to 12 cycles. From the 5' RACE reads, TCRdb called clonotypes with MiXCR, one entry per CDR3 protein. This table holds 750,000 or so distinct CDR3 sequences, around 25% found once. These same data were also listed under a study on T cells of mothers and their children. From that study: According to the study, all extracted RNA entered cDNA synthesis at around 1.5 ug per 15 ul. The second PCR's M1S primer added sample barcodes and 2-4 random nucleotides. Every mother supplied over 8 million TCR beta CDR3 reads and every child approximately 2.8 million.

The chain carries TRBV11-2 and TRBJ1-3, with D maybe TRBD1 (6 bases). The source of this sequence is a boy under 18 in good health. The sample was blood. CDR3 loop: CASSLDGRGGLGNTIYF. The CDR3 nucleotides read TGTGCCAGCAGCTTAGACGGAAGAGGGGGGCTTGGAAACACCATATATTTT.